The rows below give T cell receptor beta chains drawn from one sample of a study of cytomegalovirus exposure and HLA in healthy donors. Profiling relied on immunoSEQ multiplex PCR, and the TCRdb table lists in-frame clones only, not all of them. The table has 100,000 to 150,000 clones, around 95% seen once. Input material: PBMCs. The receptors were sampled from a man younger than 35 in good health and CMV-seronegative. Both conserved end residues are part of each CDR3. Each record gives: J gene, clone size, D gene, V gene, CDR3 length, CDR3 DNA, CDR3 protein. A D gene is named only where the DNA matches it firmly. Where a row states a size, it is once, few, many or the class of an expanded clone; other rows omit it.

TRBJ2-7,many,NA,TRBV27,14,TGTGCCAGCAGTTTATTGGGGGCCTCCTACGAGCAGTACTTC,CASSLLGASYEQYF
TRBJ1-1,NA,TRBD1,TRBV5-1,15,TGCGCCAGCAGCCCCTGGACAGGGTTGGACACTGAAGCTTTCTTT,CASSPWTGLDTEAFF
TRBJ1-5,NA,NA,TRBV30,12,TGTGCCTGGAGTGGAGGGAATCAGCCCCAGCATTTT,CAWSGGNQPQHF
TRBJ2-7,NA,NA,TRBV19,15,TGTGCCAGTAGTATAACAGGCCGAACCTCCTACGAGCAGTACTTC,CASSITGRTSYEQYF
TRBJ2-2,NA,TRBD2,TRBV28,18,TGTGCCAGCAGTTCCCCATCGGAACTAGCGGGAACCACCGGGGAGCTGTTTTTT,CASSSPSELAGTTGELFF
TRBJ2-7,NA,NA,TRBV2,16,TGTGCCAGCATCCCCGAACGGGGGGCTCCCTCCTACGAGCAGTACTTC,CASIPERGAPSYEQYF
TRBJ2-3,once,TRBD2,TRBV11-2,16,TGTGCCAGCAGCCTGGGAGGCGGGGGGCAGGAAGATACGCAGTATTTT,CASSLGGGGQEDTQYF
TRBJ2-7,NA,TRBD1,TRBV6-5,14,TGTGCCAGCAGCTTAGGGGGACAGGTATACGAGCAGTACTTC,CASSLGGQVYEQYF
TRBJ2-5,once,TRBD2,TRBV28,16,TGTGCCAGCAGTTCCTCAGGGACTAGCGGGTTGGCGGGCCAGTACTTC,CASSSSGTSGLAGQYF
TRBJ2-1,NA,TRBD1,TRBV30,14,TGTGCCTGGAGTGTACAGGGGGCCTACAATGAGCAGTTCTTC,CAWSVQGAYNEQFF
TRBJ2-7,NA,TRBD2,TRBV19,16,TGTGCCAGTAGTATGCGGCTAGCGGGATACCCCTACGAGCAGTACTTC,CASSMRLAGYPYEQYF
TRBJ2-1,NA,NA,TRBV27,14,TGTGCCAGCAGTTCCAGGGTGAATCACAATGAGCAGTTCTTC,CASSSRVNHNEQFF
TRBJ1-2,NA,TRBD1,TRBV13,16,TGTGCCAGCAGCATAAGGACAGGGGTTCCGGACTATGGCTACACCTTC,CASSIRTGVPDYGYTF
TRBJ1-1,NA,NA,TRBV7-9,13,TGTGCCAGCAGCTTAGACAGGAACACTGAAGCTTTCTTT,CASSLDRNTEAFF
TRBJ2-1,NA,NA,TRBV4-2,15,TGTGCCAGCAGCCAACCCCCGGGAATGGAAAATGAGCAGTTCTTC,CASSQPPGMENEQFF
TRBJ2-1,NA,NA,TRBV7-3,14,TGTGCCAGCAGCTTAAGGTATAGATCCGATGAGCAGTTCTTC,CASSLRYRSDEQFF
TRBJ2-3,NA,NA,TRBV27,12,TGTGCCAGCTCGAGCCGCCGAGATACGCAGTATTTT,CASSSRRDTQYF
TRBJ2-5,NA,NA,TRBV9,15,TGTGCCAGCAGCGCCACACCCGGGACTGGGGAGACCCAGTACTTC,CASSATPGTGETQYF
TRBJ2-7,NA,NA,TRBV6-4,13,TGTGCCAGCACGTCCGGAGTCGCCTACGAGCAGTACTTC,CASTSGVAYEQYF
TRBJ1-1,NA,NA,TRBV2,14,TGTGCCAGCAGTAGGACAGAAATGAACACTGAAGCTTTCTTT,CASSRTEMNTEAFF
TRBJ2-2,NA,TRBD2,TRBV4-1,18,TGCGCCAGCAGCCAAGTAGGAGCGGGAGGGCTCGGCACCGGGGAGCTGTTTTTT,CASSQVGAGGLGTGELFF
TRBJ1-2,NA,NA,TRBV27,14,TGTGCCAGCAGTCCGCCCGTAGCTAACTATGGCTACACCTTC,CASSPPVANYGYTF
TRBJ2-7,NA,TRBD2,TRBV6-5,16,TGTGCCAGCAGTTTGGACCTAGCGGGCATCGGTCGAGAGCAGTACTTC,CASSLDLAGIGREQYF
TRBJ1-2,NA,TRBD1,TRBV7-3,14,TGTGCCAGCAGCCCTGGACAGGGGAACTATGGCTACACCTTC,CASSPGQGNYGYTF
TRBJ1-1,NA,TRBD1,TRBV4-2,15,TGTGCCAGCAGCCAAACGGGACAGTTGAACACTGAAGCTTTCTTT,CASSQTGQLNTEAFF
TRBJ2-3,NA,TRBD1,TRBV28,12,TGTGCCAGCAGTTTGATGGGAGACAGGGGGTATTTT,CASSLMGDRGYF
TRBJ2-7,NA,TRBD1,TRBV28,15,TGTGCCAGCAGCCCCCTTGGGGACAGGGGCTACGAGCAGTACTTC,CASSPLGDRGYEQYF
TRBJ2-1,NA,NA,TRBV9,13,TGTGCCAGCAGCGCCTTCCAATCCGGTGAGCAGTTCTTC,CASSAFQSGEQFF
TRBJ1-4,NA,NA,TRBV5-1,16,TGCGCCAGCAGCTTGGGCTACCCCGCAACTAATGAAAAACTGTTTTTT,CASSLGYPATNEKLFF
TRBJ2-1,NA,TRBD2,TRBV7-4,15,TGTGCCAGCAGCCTGACTAGCGGCAACCCCAATGAGCAGTTCTTC,CASSLTSGNPNEQFF
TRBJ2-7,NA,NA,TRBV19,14,TGTGCCAGTAGTCTGGTCGGACTCTCCTACGAGCAGTACTTC,CASSLVGLSYEQYF
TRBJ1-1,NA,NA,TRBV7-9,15,TGTGCCAGCAGCTCGCCCGCAGGGATGGACACTGAAGCTTTCTTT,CASSSPAGMDTEAFF
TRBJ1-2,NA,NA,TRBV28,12,TGTGCCAGCAGTTTGCGAGGGTACGGCTACACCTTC,CASSLRGYGYTF
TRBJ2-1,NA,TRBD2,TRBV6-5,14,TGTGCCAGCACCCCGGGGGAGGGGTACAATGAGCAGTTCTTC,CASTPGEGYNEQFF
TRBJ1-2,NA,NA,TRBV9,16,TGTGCCAGCGAGAGGGGCCCGGGACTTCAGGACTATGGCTACACCTTC,CASERGPGLQDYGYTF
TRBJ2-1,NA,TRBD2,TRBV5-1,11,TGCGCCAGCGGGCGGGAGGATGAGCAGTTCTTC,CASGREDEQFF
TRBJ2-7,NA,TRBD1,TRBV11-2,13,TGTGCCAGCAGCGTCGGGACAGCCTACGAGCAGTACTTC,CASSVGTAYEQYF
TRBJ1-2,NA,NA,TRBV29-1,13,TGCAGCGTTGAAGAGGGGGCCGATTCGCGCTACACCTTC,CSVEEGADSRYTF
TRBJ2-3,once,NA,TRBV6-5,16,TGTGCCAGCAGTTACGAACTGGGGCCCAGCACAGATACGCAGTATTTT,CASSYELGPSTDTQYF
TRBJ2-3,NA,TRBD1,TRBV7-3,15,TGTGCCAGCAGCTCGCCTGACAGGGGTCCAGATACGCAGTATTTT,CASSSPDRGPDTQYF
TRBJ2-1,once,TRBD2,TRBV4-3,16,TGCGCCAGCAGCCAAGAGGGACTACCGTTGGAGGATGAGCAGTTCTTC,CASSQEGLPLEDEQFF
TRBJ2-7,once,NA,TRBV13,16,TGTGCCAGCAGCAGAAACAGGGTGGGCCTTTTTGACGAGCAGTACTTC,CASSRNRVGLFDEQYF
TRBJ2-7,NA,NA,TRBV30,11,TGTGCCTGGGGTTGGCCCTACGAGCAGTACTTC,CAWGWPYEQYF
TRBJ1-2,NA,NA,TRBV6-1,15,TGTGCCAGCACCAGTTTTGCGGCTGCTAACTATGGCTACACCTTC,CASTSFAAANYGYTF
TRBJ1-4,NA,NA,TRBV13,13,TGTGCCAGCAGCTTACGTGGCGGTGAAAAACTGTTTTTT,CASSLRGGEKLFF
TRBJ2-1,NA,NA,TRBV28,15,TGTGCCAGCAGTTTTCGGACAAACCTCTACAATGAGCAGTTCTTC,CASSFRTNLYNEQFF
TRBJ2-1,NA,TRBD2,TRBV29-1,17,TGCAGCGTTGAAGACCATAGCGGGAGTTCATCCTACAATGAGCAGTTCTTC,CSVEDHSGSSSYNEQFF
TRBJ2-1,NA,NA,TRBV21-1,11,TGCCGCCCGAGCTCCTACAATGAGCAGTTCTTC,CRPSSYNEQFF
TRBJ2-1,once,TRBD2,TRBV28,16,TGTGCCAGCATCTTCCCCGGGACTAGCGGGGGGAATGAGCAGTTCTTC,CASIFPGTSGGNEQFF
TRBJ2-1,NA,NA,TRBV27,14,TGTGCCAGCTCTCCAGGGTTATCCTACAATGAGCAGTTCTTC,CASSPGLSYNEQFF
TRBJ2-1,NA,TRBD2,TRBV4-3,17,TGCGCCAGCAGCCCCGATTACGGACTAGCGGCAGACAATGAGCAGTTCTTC,CASSPDYGLAADNEQFF
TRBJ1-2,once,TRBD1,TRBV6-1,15,TGTGCCAGGCCGGGACAGGGGGCGCCGGACTATGGCTACACCTTC,CARPGQGAPDYGYTF
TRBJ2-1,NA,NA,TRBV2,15,TGTGCCAGCAGTCGGGAGAGCCCTCTATACAATGAGCAGTTCTTC,CASSRESPLYNEQFF